These T cell receptor beta chains were read from a single sample in a study of breast tumors, draining lymph nodes, adjacent tissues. TCRdb reprocessed the multiplex PCR reads via MiXCR and lists one record per CDR3 protein. Here the sample spans 130,000 or so distinct CDR3 sequences, approximately 30% being singletons. Sequencing was done on a sample of axillary lymph node tissue. All receptors derive from a female donor with breast cancer. Some clones in this sample may be carry-over from other donors' samples. The CDR3 runs from the conserved cysteine through the conserved F or W. A D gene is named only where the DNA matches it firmly.

V: TRBV3-1; D: .; J: TRBJ2-1; CDR3: CASSQRGSYNEQFF
V: TRBV7-8; D: .; J: TRBJ1-3; CDR3: CASSRDPSGNTIYF
V: TRBV6-5; D: .; J: TRBJ2-5; CDR3: CASSSRTVTRVGTQYF
V: TRBV10-3; D: .; J: TRBJ1-5; CDR3: CAISEIGGSNQPQHF
V: TRBV28; D: .; J: TRBJ1-5; CDR3: CASSLMSIGVGNQPQHF
V: TRBV30; D: TRBD2; J: TRBJ2-1; CDR3: CAWSGTSPYNEQFF
V: TRBV20-1; D: .; J: TRBJ2-1; CDR3: CSAVGRVNEQFF
V: TRBV12-3/TRBV12-4; D: .; J: TRBJ1-4; CDR3: CASSLGRAFNEKLFF
V: TRBV29-1; D: TRBD1; J: TRBJ1-4; CDR3: CSARTGDEKLFF
V: TRBV7-2; D: .; J: TRBJ1-5; CDR3: CASSLDRARQGNQPQHF
V: TRBV6-6; D: .; J: TRBJ1-4; CDR3: CASTHGQGRLLVEKLFF
V: TRBV7-3; D: .; J: TRBJ2-1; CDR3: CASSLMSGVYNEQFF
V: TRBV7-7; D: TRBD1; J: TRBJ2-2; CDR3: CASSVESDRGTGELFF
V: TRBV6-6; D: .; J: TRBJ1-4; CDR3: CASTPARGSREKLFF
V: TRBV19; D: .; J: TRBJ1-3; CDR3: CASSIRSSGNTIYF
V: TRBV2; D: .; J: TRBJ1-1; CDR3: CASRPLRTEAFF
V: TRBV7-2; D: .; J: TRBJ1-4; CDR3: CASSLGARDEKLFF
V: TRBV24-1; D: TRBD2; J: TRBJ2-3; CDR3: CATSDGTGLARSDTQYF
V: TRBV7-2; D: .; J: TRBJ1-2; CDR3: CASRKGREGSYTF
V: TRBV20-1; D: .; J: TRBJ1-2; CDR3: CSATRGQGYGYTF
V: TRBV5-1; D: .; J: TRBJ2-3; CDR3: CASSLDYLWGGTDTQYF
V: TRBV6-5; D: TRBD2; J: TRBJ2-5; CDR3: CASRHRGLAGRETQYF
V: TRBV6-1; D: .; J: TRBJ1-2; CDR3: CASSEYATNYGYTF
V: TRBV27; D: TRBD1; J: TRBJ1-4; CDR3: CASRRQGTRNEKLFF
V: TRBV5-1; D: .; J: TRBJ1-1; CDR3: CASSIPGTEAFF
V: TRBV4-2; D: TRBD1; J: TRBJ1-2; CDR3: CASSQDPGTAYYGYTF
V: TRBV4-1; D: .; J: TRBJ1-6; CDR3: CASSQEDGTRNSPLHF
V: TRBV5-1; D: .; J: TRBJ2-5; CDR3: CASSLGEETQYF
V: TRBV27; D: .; J: TRBJ2-3; CDR3: CASSFRTYGDTQYF
V: TRBV7-9; D: .; J: TRBJ1-6; CDR3: CASSTGGAPNSPLHF
V: TRBV7-9; D: TRBD1; J: TRBJ2-3; CDR3: CASSPTGNLLDTQYF
V: TRBV7-8; D: .; J: TRBJ1-4; CDR3: CASSKGGGITNEKLFF
V: TRBV20-1; D: .; J: TRBJ2-1; CDR3: CSVWDNYNEQFF
V: TRBV5-8; D: .; J: TRBJ1-3; CDR3: CASSSGGNTIYF
V: TRBV6-5; D: .; J: TRBJ1-6; CDR3: CASSYSVRPNSPLHF
V: TRBV10-3; D: TRBD2; J: TRBJ2-1; CDR3: CAISEGSGGPGYNEQFF
V: TRBV6-6; D: .; J: TRBJ1-2; CDR3: CASSYSGDYGYTF
V: TRBV28; D: .; J: TRBJ2-7; CDR3: CASRAQGRYEQYF
V: TRBV18; D: TRBD2; J: TRBJ2-1; CDR3: CASSLTSGGLSYNEQFF
V: TRBV30; D: TRBD1; J: TRBJ1-1; CDR3: CAWSAQPGQRAFF
V: TRBV20-1; D: .; J: TRBJ2-1; CDR3: CSARDNTLGQSKGEQFF
V: TRBV6-5; D: TRBD2; J: TRBJ2-7; CDR3: CASSHSWTRAYEQYF
V: TRBV7-6; D: .; J: TRBJ1-6; CDR3: CASSFSGDSPLHF
V: TRBV11-2; D: .; J: TRBJ2-1; CDR3: CASSLNGGDEQFF
V: TRBV6-6; D: TRBD2; J: TRBJ2-1; CDR3: CASSHSTSGARSVYNEQFF
V: TRBV5-1; D: .; J: TRBJ1-1; CDR3: CASSSLGTEAFF
V: TRBV3-1; D: .; J: TRBJ1-4; CDR3: CASSPGHEEKLFF
V: TRBV7-3; D: TRBD2; J: TRBJ2-1; CDR3: CASSFRLAGGNEQFF
V: TRBV11-2; D: TRBD1; J: TRBJ1-2; CDR3: CASSQNPGQKNYGYTF
V: TRBV2; D: .; J: TRBJ1-5; CDR3: CASSEEARYQPQHF
V: TRBV18; D: TRBD2; J: TRBJ2-3; CDR3: CASSPAGDPPDTQYF
V: TRBV5-4; D: .; J: TRBJ1-6; CDR3: CASSLGGSSPLHF
V: TRBV7-6; D: .; J: TRBJ1-2; CDR3: CASSLEAGDNYGYPF
V: TRBV11-2; D: .; J: TRBJ2-5; CDR3: CASTSLGRIQETQYF